What follows describes a single T cell receptor beta chain. What it binds is unknown. A template switching step added UMIs, each with a 6-nucleotide sample barcode. With the 5' RACE reads reprocessed, TCRdb shows one record per CDR3 protein and no DNA. This table lists approximately 400,000 distinct CDR3 sequences. The CDR3 runs to 15 residues. CDR1 and CDR2 (germline): SGHTA, FQGNSA. Donors each gave about 2.5 ml of blood. The data were taken from a study of monozygotic twins with inflammatory bowel disease. The study's findings and limits: Repertoires of patients may have been made more variable by differing immunosuppressive treatments. A reduction in TCRbeta diversity (inverse Simpson) was seen in IBD patients relative to healthy co-twins.

The genes are TRBV7-2 and TRBJ1-1. Sequences were obtained from blood. This TCR came from a human donor with ulcerative colitis or Crohn's disease, or a healthy co-twin of an affected twin (not recorded which). CDR3 sequence reads: CASSFHVLGSKEAFF.